The 28 T cell receptor beta chains given below trace back to one sample, sequenced in a study of identical twins. From the 5' RACE reads, TCRdb called clonotypes with MiXCR, one entry per CDR3 protein. The data show under 900,000 distinct CDR3 sequences, with 10% to 15% seen just once and roughly 1.5% held by the top ten. These same records also appear under a second study, on yellow fever vaccine responses in identical twins.

The sample was PBMCs. The source of these receptors is a woman under 30 in good health.

This clonotype was picked up a small number of times. V is TRBV4-1 and J is TRBJ1-4; maybe TRBD1 (5 bases). This CDR3 is built from 16 residues. Trimming shortened V by 1 base and J by 7 bases, and 16 bases separated the two germline ends. CDR1 is MGHRA, CDR2 YSYEKL, per germline. CDR3 sequence: CASSQVPTAIVEKLFF. The CDR3 DNA sequence: TGCGCCAGCAGCCAAGTCCCGACAGCCATTGTTGAAAAACTGTTTTTT.

This chain links TRBV7-6 with TRBJ2-6; TRBD1 or TRBD2 may be the D gene (6 bases each). Between the trimmed V and J ends, which lost 5 bases and 4 bases, there was a span of 15 bases. CDR1 and CDR2 (germline): SGHVS, FNYEAQ. The CDR3 has 16 amino acids. CDR3 sequence reads: CASSLRGHSGANVLTF. CDR3 in DNA: TGTGCCAGCAGCCTCCGGGGGCACTCCGGGGCCAACGTCCTGACTTTC. The full variable domain, its missing parts supplied by reference TRBV7-6 and TRBJ2-6, is GAGVSQSPRYKVTKRGQDVALRCDPISGHVSLYWYRQALGQGPEFLTYFNYEAQQDKSGLPNDRFSAERPEGSISTLTIQRTEQRDSAMYRCASSLRGHSGANVLTFGAGSRLTVL.

The V and J genes are TRBV5-1 and TRBJ1-1, with a possible D match to TRBD1 (6 bases). Trimming took 4 bases from V and 1 from J, leaving 14 bases between them. This CDR3 region has 15 residues. Germline-derived CDR1 and CDR2 are SGHRS and YFSETQ. The CDR3 is CASSVYPGQNTEAFF. CDR3 DNA sequence: TGCGCCAGCAGCGTTTACCCGGGACAGAACACTGAAGCTTTCTTT.

This clonotype was observed many times. This sequence joins TRBV12-5 and TRBJ2-1, with D uncertain. Trimming removed 3 bases at V and 3 bases at J, with 6 bases between. Germline loops: CDR1 LGHNT, CDR2 FRNRAP. CDR3 size: 13 residues. CDR3 in amino acids: CASGLDLYNEQFF. In DNA form, the CDR3 reads TGTGCTAGTGGTTTAGACCTCTACAATGAGCAGTTCTTC.

Only a few counts were recorded for this clonotype. The germline gene is not matched at one end of the junction; a read error may be the cause. The genes are TRBV5-1 and TRBJ1-4, with 8 bases that match TRBD1. Germline values: CDR1 SGHRS, CDR2 YFSETQ. CDR3 length: 16 residues. The CDR3 bases are TGCGCCAGCAGCTTGGGGTCAGGGGGCGCGAAGGAAAAATTGTTTTTT. Translating gives CASSLGSGGAKEKLFF.

In its sample, this clonotype was seen a few times. The rearrangement joins TRBV6-1 to TRBJ1-6; 7 nucleotides line up with TRBD1. The V segment lost 7 bases and the J segment 7 bases; nucleotides outside the gene matches: 10. CDR1 is MNHNS, CDR2 SASEGT, per germline. The CDR3 spans 15 residues. The DNA for the CDR3 is TGTGCCAGCAACAGACAGGGTTTGGCAAATTCACCCCTCCACTTT. Its protein product is CASNRQGLANSPLHF.

The rearrangement uses TRBV6-5 and TRBJ2-3; a weak D match, TRBD1 (5 bases). This CDR3 region has 14 residues. Germline-derived CDR1 and CDR2 are MNHEY and SVGAGI. Trimming cost V 2 bases and J 4 bases, with 10 bases left between them. The CDR3 region is CASSYGVQADTQYF. The CDR3 DNA is TGTGCCAGCAGTTACGGGGTACAGGCAGATACGCAGTATTTT.

In its sample, this clonotype was seen many times. J is TRBJ1-6 and V is TRBV6-1, with TRBD1 identical over 8 bases. With 5 bases clipped from V and 10 bases from J, the junction kept 13 bases outside the gene matches. Germline V gives CDR1 MNHNS, CDR2 SASEGT. The CDR3 is 16 residues long. For the CDR3, the DNA is TGTGCCAGCAGTAAGGACATCGGACAGGGAGGATCACCCCTCCACTTT. This encodes CASSKDIGQGGSPLHF.

This chain connects TRBV7-8 to TRBJ2-4, with 8 bases fitting TRBD1. CDR3 length: 14 residues. Germline loops: CDR1 SGHVS, CDR2 FQNEAQ. J was trimmed by 7 bases and V by 5 bases; bases with no gene match: 7. The CDR3 here is CASSAGQGRNIQYF. The CDR3 region has the DNA TGTGCCAGCAGCGCAGGACAGGGAAGGAACATTCAGTACTTC.

This clonotype has only a few counts. The chain couples TRBV10-3 to TRBJ2-3, with 9 bases fitting TRBD1. V was pared by 2 bases and J by 1 base, with 13 bases of the junction left unmatched. Per germline, CDR1 ENHRY and CDR2 SYGVKD. This CDR3 has 19 amino acids. The CDR3 nucleotides are TGTGCCATCAGTGAGGTCCCGTGGGGACAGGGATTTGGCACAGATACGCAGTATTTT. It translates to CAISEVPWGQGFGTDTQYF.

This clonotype appeared a few times. The rearrangement links TRBV20-1 to TRBJ1-4; D remains ambiguous. From germline, CDR1 is DFQATT and CDR2 SNEGSKA (reference sequence). The CDR3 sequence is 14 residues long. V lost 3 bases and J 8 bases, leaving 16 bases between the germline ends. The DNA of the CDR3 is TGCAGTGCTAGGAGCGTGTCAGTGTACGAAAAACTGTTTTTT. Amino acid sequence: CSARSVSVYEKLFF.

This clonotype was detected only a few times. This sequence joins TRBV6-4 and TRBJ1-2; possible D gene TRBD1, 6 bases. CDR3 length equals 13 residues. CDR1 is MRHNA, CDR2 SNTAGT, per germline. The V gene lost 6 bases and the J gene lost 13 bases, with 21 bases spanning the gap. The CDR3 spells CASRDSPKQQLTF. CDR3 bases: TGTGCCAGCAGGGACAGCCCCAAACAGCAGCTCACCTTC.

In its sample, this clonotype was seen a few times. The CDR3 reads CASSWVRTNTEAFF. The CDR3 DNA is TGTGCCAGCAGCTGGGTCAGGACCAACACTGAAGCTTTCTTT. The chain is built from TRBV6-1 and TRBJ1-1; D gene uncertain. The V end was cut by 6 bases, the J end by 2 bases, with 13 bases between. Germline CDR1 reads MNHNS; CDR2 reads SASEGT. The CDR3 sequence is 14 residues long.

This clonotype has only a few counts. The chain couples TRBV29-1 to TRBJ2-1; D remains unclear. V dropped 3 bases and J dropped 8 bases, with 11 bases sitting between them. The CDR3 totals 12 residues. Germline V gene sequence: CDR1 SQVTM, CDR2 ANQGSEA. DNA of the CDR3: TGCAGCGTTGAGGGCCCCGGCTATGAGCAGTTCTTC. Translated, it gives CSVEGPGYEQFF.

The rearrangement links TRBV2 to TRBJ2-3; TRBD1 matches at 10 bases. V trimming: 3 bases; J trimming: 6 bases; junction bases outside the gene matches: 3. The V gene's germline CDR1 is SNHLY and CDR2 FYNNEI. CDR3 length equals 14 residues. The CDR3 DNA reads as TGTGCCAGCAGTGACGACAGGGGGCCGGATACGCAGTATTTT. Translated: CASSDDRGPDTQYF.

Here the CDR3 DNA reads TGTGCCAGCAGACTAAGCGGGAGGTCCTACGAGCAGTACTTC. Protein sequence: CASRLSGRSYEQYF. V gene TRBV14 combines with J gene TRBJ2-7, with TRBD2 matching 9 bases. Trimming removed 6 bases from V and 1 base from J; junction bases left unmatched: 4. There are 14 residues in the CDR3. The V gene's germline CDR1 is SGHDN and CDR2 FVKESK.

The CDR3 reads CASTTENTDTQYF. The CDR3 bases are TGCGCCAGCACCACTGAGAACACAGATACGCAGTATTTT. This chain joins TRBV5-1 and TRBJ2-3, with D hard to call. The germline V gene has CDR1 SGHRS and CDR2 YFSETQ. V was shortened by 6 bases and J by 2 bases, with 10 bases between the two germline ends. The CDR3 runs to 13 residues.

In its sample, this clonotype was seen a few times. The V gene is TRBV24-1, the J gene TRBJ2-1, with 8 bases fitting TRBD2. CDR1 KGHDR and CDR2 SFDVKD come from the germline V gene. This CDR3 contains 15 residues. Losses at the gene ends were 1 base for V and 9 bases for J; bases not matched to a gene: 7. CDR3 amino acids: CATSDLRGGSFEQFF. The CDR3 DNA sequence: TGTGCCACCAGTGATTTACGGGGGGGGTCCTTTGAGCAGTTCTTC.

The J gene is TRBJ2-7, the V gene TRBV6-1; D gene unclear. Germline-derived CDR1 and CDR2 are MNHNS and SASEGT. V was trimmed by 8 bases and J by 3 bases, leaving 11 bases between them. The CDR3 consists of 12 residues. The CDR3 bases are TGTGCCAGCTCAAGGGCGTACTACGAGCAGTACGTC. Amino acid sequence: CASSRAYYEQYV.

This clonotype has at least ten counts. The genes are TRBV29-1 and TRBJ1-1; 7 bases line up with TRBD1. CDR1 is SQVTM and CDR2 is ANQGSEA in the germline V gene. The J segment lost 1 base and the V segment lost 0 bases, leaving 5 bases of the junction unmatched. The CDR3 totals 15 residues. The CDR3 bases are TGCAGCGTTGAAGACCGACAGGGTAGGAACACTGAAGCTTTCTTT. It is translated as CSVEDRQGRNTEAFF.

This clonotype turned up a few times. The V gene is TRBV5-1, the J gene TRBJ2-1; D ambiguous. Trimming took 0 bases from V and 1 from J, leaving 11 bases between them. CDR1 is SGHRS and CDR2 is YFSETQ in the germline V gene. The CDR3 loop spans 16 amino acids. The CDR3 loop reads CASSLEPDWSYNEQFF. The CDR3 bases are TGCGCCAGCAGCTTGGAACCAGATTGGTCCTACAATGAGCAGTTCTTC.

This clonotype was seen a handful of times. The chain is built from TRBV7-9 and TRBJ2-5; 11 nucleotides line up with TRBD2. The V segment lost 5 bases and the J segment 0 bases; nucleotides outside the gene matches: 8. The germline gives CDR1 SEHNR, CDR2 FQNEAQ (reference sequence). The CDR3 totals 17 residues. CDR3 amino acids: CASSPTTSGDYQETQYF. The CDR3 bases are TGTGCCAGCAGCCCCACGACTAGCGGGGACTACCAAGAGACCCAGTACTTC.

This clonotype was detected many times. The CDR3 sequence is CASTGTRDEQFF. CDR3 sequence (DNA): TGTGCCAGCACCGGCACAAGGGATGAGCAGTTCTTC. The chain has TRBV12-3 or TRBV12-4 and TRBJ2-1; D gene unclear. V lost 7 bases and J lost 8, with 12 bases in between. This CDR3 has 12 amino acids.

This clonotype showed up many times. The chain has TRBV20-1 and TRBJ2-1, with D hard to call. Per the germline V gene, CDR1 is DFQATT and CDR2 is SNEGSKA (reference sequence). This CDR3 region has 14 residues. V was cut by 5 bases and J by 5 bases, with 16 bases left in between. The CDR3 loop reads CSAPARGYHNEQFF. The CDR3 DNA sequence: TGCAGTGCTCCAGCCCGAGGCTACCACAATGAGCAGTTCTTC.

To note about this clonotype: Relative to the germline gene, one junction end is altered; a read error may explain this. V gene TRBV7-6 combines with J gene TRBJ2-2; D might be TRBD1 (6 bases). Germline lookup yields CDR1 SGHVS and CDR2 FNYEAQ. The CDR3 covers 16 residues. The CDR3 region has the DNA TGTGCCAGCAGCATAAGACAGGCCGCGAACAACGGGGAGCTGTTTTTT. Encoded protein: CASSIRQAANNGELFF.

This clonotype was observed a few times. This sequence joins TRBV14 and TRBJ2-1; D unresolved. The V gene's germline CDR1 is SGHDN and CDR2 FVKESK. Trimming shortened V by 0 bases and J by 5 bases, and 11 bases separated the two germline ends. This CDR3 comprises 15 residues. The CDR3 DNA is TGTGCCAGCAGCCAAGATCTTTATTGGGACAATGAGCAGTTCTTC. Translating gives CASSQDLYWDNEQFF. Variable domain in full (rest from reference TRBV14 and TRBJ2-1): EAGVTQFPSHSVIEKGQTVTLRCDPISGHDNLYWYRRVMGKEIKFLLHFVKESKQDESGMPNNRFLAERTGGTYSTLKVQPAELEDSGVYFCASSQDLYWDNEQFFGPGTRLTVL.

This chain links TRBV15 with TRBJ2-7; 8 positions agree with TRBD2. V trimming: 5 bases; J trimming: 3 bases; junction bases outside the gene matches: 15. Per germline, CDR1 LNHNV and CDR2 YYDKDF (reference sequence). This CDR3 spans 17 amino acids. CDR3 coding DNA: TGTGCCACCAGCCCATACCAAGGGATAGCGGGAAACTACGAGCAGTACTTC. It yields the protein CATSPYQGIAGNYEQYF. Full variable domain (outside the CDR3, taken from reference TRBV15 and TRBJ2-7): DAMVIQNPRYQVTQFGKPVTLSCSQTLNHNVMYWYQQKSSQAPKLLFHYYDKDFNNEADTPDNFQSRRPNTSFCFLDIRSPGLGDTAMYLCATSPYQGIAGNYEQYFGPGTRLTVT.

This clonotype was found many times. The chain carries TRBV12-3 or TRBV12-4 and TRBJ2-4; no clear D gene. The CDR3 extends over 14 amino acids. V was clipped by 5 bases and J by 0 bases, with 8 bases between them. The CDR3 nucleotides read TGTGCCAGCAGTAACTGGGGAGCCAAAAACATTCAGTACTTC. As protein: CASSNWGAKNIQYF.